The present T cell receptor (beta chain) was sequenced within a study of blood T cell repertoires in COVID-19. Overall study: Some COVID-19 samples were acute and others convalescent; all came from the United States, Italy and Spain. The cDNA or gDNA used as material had been derived from T cells, B-cell-depleted T cells, or PBMCs.

Germline V gene data show CDR1 as LNHNV and CDR2 as YYDKDF (reference sequence). With 5 bases removed from V and 4 bases from J, the gap between germline ends came to 15 bases. The CDR3 is 15 amino acids. This clone has only one observation. As originally analysed: Amplification from reference gene primers served as the basis for estimated nucleated cell counts. Measured with immunoSEQ multiplex PCR; TCRdb has only the in-frame clones, and not every one. V, J and clone size are taken as reported in that table, and D and trimming were inferred from the DNA itself. This table has 200,000 to 300,000 clones, 70% to 90% appearing once.

The sample comprised peripheral blood. The chain is built from TRBV15 and TRBJ1-3; no reliable D call. The receptor was derived from a woman aged 70-85 years with active or convalescent COVID-19. CDR3 sequence (DNA): TGTGCCACCAGCGGCCCCGAGGTTCGAGGAAACACCATATATTTT. This encodes CATSGPEVRGNTIYF.